The sequence of this T cell receptor (beta chain) was determined in a study of blood T cell repertoires in COVID-19. For the study at large: Samples of COVID-19 (acute and convalescent) were obtained from the United States, Italy and Spain. T cells, B-cell-depleted T cells, or PBMCs provided the cDNA or gDNA that served as material.

Sequenced by immunoSEQ multiplex PCR; TCRdb stores in-frame clones only, minus some. The top ten hold about 11% of the sample, which has 140,000 to 150,000 clones, around 87% seen once. The table lists this clone with a few counts. From germline, CDR1 is SGHDN and CDR2 FVKESK. This CDR3 has 20 amino acids. With V trimmed by 4 bases and J by 0 bases, 16 bases remained unmatched. Material for sequencing was PBMCs or T cells enriched from blood (not recorded which). The chain carries TRBV14 and TRBJ1-3, with 9 nucleotides matching TRBD1. The sequence was obtained from a man aged 60 to 69 who had recovered from COVID-19. The CDR3 sequence is CASSLRPGTGFQSSGNTIYF. The CDR3 bases are TGTGCCAGCAGCCTTCGTCCCGGGACAGGGTTTCAGAGCTCTGGAAACACCATATATTTT.